The present entry profiles one T cell receptor (beta chain) with its context. Time point in this sample: newly diagnosed GD, antithyroid drugs for less than 3 months. From RNA extracted from PBMCs, the TCR library was made. Trimming took 1 base from V and 3 from J, leaving 9 bases between them. The CDR3 contains 14 residues. Germline V gene data show CDR1 as LGHNA and CDR2 as YSLEER. These data come from a study of regulatory T cells in long-lasting Graves disease. According to the study, TCR beta libraries were built with iRepertoire HTBI primers and CDR3-region Arm-PCR. Each CDR3 protein gets one entry after TCRdb re-called the multiplex PCR reads with MiXCR. Of approximately 400,000 distinct CDR3 sequences detected, about 11% appear once; the ten largest clones hold approximately 20%. These data also featured in a second study, about T cells in Graves' hyperthyroidism and ophthalmopathy. That work contributes: A set of HTBI primers served as the primers for a first-round RT-PCR of the TCR CDR3.

This chain links TRBV4-3 with TRBJ1-2, with D uncertain. The sequences come from peripheral blood mononuclear cells (PBMCs), collected at new diagnosis, from a patient treated with antithyroid drugs. This sequence was found in a woman under 30 with Graves disease. The CDR3 reads CASSQVAYDYGYTF. CDR3 sequence (DNA): TGCGCCAGCAGCCAAGTAGCGTACGACTATGGCTACACCTTC.